Below, 19 T cell receptor beta chains from the same sample are listed, as sequenced in a study of T cell repertoires in cytomegalovirus infection. TCRdb itself ran the reads through MiXCR, one entry per CDR3 protein. Of just under 550,000 distinct CDR3 sequences in the sample, about a quarter were seen once. What was sequenced was PBMCs. The receptors here all came from a human donor in good health (CMV status not recorded). Some clones in this sample may be carry-over from other donors' samples.

This clonotype was counted a few times. The genes are TRBV6-1 and TRBJ2-3; tentatively, D is TRBD2 (5 bases). Germline lookup yields CDR1 MNHNS and CDR2 SASEGT. Between the trimmed V and J ends, which lost 5 bases and 5 bases, there was a span of 17 bases. The CDR3 has 15 amino acids. CDR3 sequence (DNA): TGTGCCAGCAGTCAGGACTTCCCCCGAGGAGATACGCAGTATTTT. Amino acid sequence: CASSQDFPRGDTQYF.

This clonotype was detected only a few times. The chain carries TRBV11-2 and TRBJ2-1; 12 nucleotides align to TRBD2. From germline, CDR1 is SGHAT and CDR2 FQNNGV. The CDR3 runs to 20 residues. V was pared by 4 bases and J by 3 bases, with 16 bases of the junction left unmatched. In DNA form, the CDR3 reads TGTGCCAGCAGCTCCGGGGGATCTAGCGGGAGGGCCGGGGTCTACAATGAGCAGTTCTTC. It codes for CASSSGGSSGRAGVYNEQFF.

Ten or more counts support this clonotype. V is TRBV7-2 and J is TRBJ1-1; 7 bases are a match to TRBD1. V lost 1 base to trimming and J lost 1 base; unmatched junction nucleotides: 12. The CDR3 runs to 18 residues. The germline CDR1 and CDR2 sequences are SGHTA and FQGNSA. The CDR3 DNA reads TGTGCCAGCAGCTTAGGGTATTGGGACAGAGGTTCGAACACTGAAGCTTTCTTT. Encoded protein: CASSLGYWDRGSNTEAFF.

There are a few counts of this clonotype. The chain combines TRBV5-1 with TRBJ2-1; D is possibly TRBD1 or TRBD2 (5 bases each). Deletions cut 5 bases from V and 6 bases from J, with 12 bases between. Germline assignment: CDR1 SGHRS and CDR2 YFSETQ. This CDR3 has 13 residues. CDR3 sequence reads: CASREGTGNEQFF. The CDR3 region has the DNA TGCGCCAGCAGGGAAGGGACGGGCAATGAGCAGTTCTTC.

The J gene is TRBJ1-4, the V gene TRBV13; possible D gene TRBD1, 6 bases. The germline V gene has CDR1 PRHDT and CDR2 FYEKMQ (reference sequence). Trimming stripped 5 bases from V and 5 bases from J, with 21 bases between. The CDR3 has 17 residues. CDR3 sequence reads: CASSRRTGPSTNEKLFF. CDR3 DNA sequence: TGTGCCAGCAGCCGACGAACAGGGCCTAGCACCAATGAAAAACTGTTTTTT.

This clonotype was counted between two and nine times. This rearrangement joins TRBV19 to TRBJ2-3; a weak D match, TRBD2 (5 bases). Germline CDR1 and CDR2: LNHDA and SQIVND (reference sequence). The CDR3 length is 14 residues. The V gene lost 0 bases and the J gene lost 6 bases, with 10 bases spanning the gap. The CDR3 coding sequence is TGTGCCAGTAGTATAGATCGACGGAGGGATACGCAGTATTTT. Amino acids: CASSIDRRRDTQYF.

This clonotype has ten or more counts. The J gene is TRBJ1-1, the V gene TRBV7-2; no clear D gene. The V gene lost 8 bases and the J gene lost 5 bases, with 9 bases spanning the gap. This CDR3 has 11 amino acids. The germline CDR1 and CDR2 sequences are SGHTA and FQGNSA. CDR3 bases: TGTGCCAGCCCCCGGGGAACTGAAGCTTTCTTT. Amino acid sequence: CASPRGTEAFF.

The rearrangement joins TRBV30 to TRBJ1-1; D may be TRBD1 (6 bases). Germline V gene sequence: CDR1 GTSNPN, CDR2 SVGIG (reference sequence). The ends were cut back, 2 bases at V and 2 bases at J, with 21 bases in the middle. This CDR3 is 17 amino acids long. The CDR3 sequence is CAWSSWAGAGGNTEAFF. CDR3 nucleotides: TGTGCCTGGAGTTCCTGGGCGGGGGCGGGAGGTAACACTGAAGCTTTCTTT.

This clonotype was seen repeatedly, ten times or more. J is TRBJ2-5 and V is TRBV6-1; D may be TRBD1 (6 bases). V shed 6 bases and J shed 2 bases, with 13 bases lying between them. CDR1 is MNHNS and CDR2 is SASEGT in the germline V gene. The CDR3 totals 14 residues. The CDR3 loop reads CASSQGQRQETQYF. In DNA, the CDR3 is TGTGCCAGCAGCCAAGGACAGAGACAAGAGACCCAGTACTTC.

This clonotype was recorded a few times. This chain links TRBV5-4 with TRBJ1-2; 10 bases align to TRBD1. The V gene's germline CDR1 is SGHNT and CDR2 YYREEE (reference sequence). This CDR3 has 14 amino acids. V was clipped by 6 bases and J by 4 bases; unmatched bases: 6. The CDR3 sequence is CASTLGDRGYGYTF. In DNA, the CDR3 is TGTGCCAGCACCCTGGGGGACAGGGGCTATGGCTACACCTTC.

In this sample, this clonotype turned up a few times. CDR3 region: CASSFRAAGELFF. The CDR3 DNA reads TGTGCCAGCAGCTTCCGAGCGGCCGGGGAGCTGTTTTTT. V gene TRBV11-3 combines with J gene TRBJ2-2; TRBD2 is a possible D gene (5 bases). This CDR3 is built from 13 residues. Looked up from germline, CDR1 is SGHNT and CDR2 is YENEEA. V was pared by 3 bases and J by 6 bases, with 8 bases between.

This clonotype was counted ten times or more. This rearrangement joins TRBV7-9 to TRBJ1-5; D is possibly TRBD1 (5 bases). This CDR3 is 16 amino acids long. Trimming cost V 4 bases and J 4 bases, with 17 bases left between them. Per the germline V gene, CDR1 is SEHNR and CDR2 is FQNEAQ (reference sequence). Written as DNA, the CDR3 is TGTGCCAGCAGCTCCTGGGGGTTCGGTGGAAATCAGCCCCAGCATTTT. Amino acids: CASSSWGFGGNQPQHF.

The table lists this clonotype with many counts. CDR3 region: CASSLVTGPGRESRETQYF. CDR3 bases: TGTGCCAGCAGCTTAGTGACGGGACCGGGGCGGGAGTCCCGCGAGACCCAGTACTTC. The rearrangement uses TRBV7-6 and TRBJ2-5; 7 positions agree with TRBD2. The ends lost 1 base at V and 5 bases at J; junction bases unmatched: 19. The germline CDR1 and CDR2 sequences are SGHVS and FNYEAQ. The CDR3 has 19 residues. The full variable domain, with the rest looked up from reference TRBV7-6 and TRBJ2-5, is GAGVSQSPRYKVTKRGQDVALRCDPISGHVSLYWYRQALGQGPEFLTYFNYEAQQDKSGLPNDRFSAERPEGSISTLTIQRTEQRDSAMYRCASSLVTGPGRESRETQYFGPGTRLLVL.

This clonotype was seen a handful of times. This sequence joins TRBV20-1 and TRBJ2-1; TRBD2 might be the D (6 bases). Trimming shortened V by 1 base and J by 0 bases, and 13 bases separated the two germline ends. The length of the CDR3 is 16 residues. CDR1 and CDR2 (germline): DFQATT, SNEGSKA (reference sequence). CDR3: CSARGAVAASYNEQFF. The CDR3 bases are TGCAGTGCTAGAGGGGCGGTAGCGGCCTCCTACAATGAGCAGTTCTTC.

This chain uses TRBV12-3 or TRBV12-4 with TRBJ2-7; 12 bases are shared with TRBD1. The V gene end was trimmed by 5 bases and the J gene end by 9 bases; junction bases not matched to a gene: 8. This CDR3 spans 14 amino acids. The CDR3 DNA follows: TGTGCCAGCAGTCTCGGGACAGGGGGCGCTGGGCAGTACTTC. Amino acids: CASSLGTGGAGQYF.

V gene TRBV7-9 combines with J gene TRBJ1-4, with 8 bases aligning to TRBD1. J was trimmed by 7 bases and V by 5 bases; bases with no gene match: 9. This CDR3 has 15 residues. The germline V gene encodes CDR1 SEHNR and CDR2 FQNEAQ (reference sequence). This chain's CDR3 is CASSVNRGGGEKLFF. For the CDR3, the DNA is TGTGCCAGCAGCGTCAACAGGGGGGGCGGTGAAAAACTGTTTTTT.

The gene calls are TRBV5-1 and TRBJ2-2; 7 nucleotides align to TRBD1. The CDR3 runs to 16 residues. Germline CDR1 SGHRS, CDR2 YFSETQ. V dropped 4 bases and J dropped 2; count of bases not matched to a gene: 8. CDR3 DNA: TGCGCCAGCAGCGGGACGGGACAGCTTAACACCGGGGAGCTGTTTTTT. Translation: CASSGTGQLNTGELFF.

The chain combines TRBV6-2 or TRBV6-3 with TRBJ1-5; 8 nucleotides match TRBD1. Trimming at V came to 7 bases and at J to 2 bases, leaving 7 bases not matched to a gene. This CDR3 has 15 residues. CDR1 and CDR2 (germline): MNHEY, SVGEGT. CDR3 in amino acids: CASNLDREGNQPQHF. For the CDR3, the DNA is TGTGCCAGCAACCTGGACAGGGAGGGCAATCAGCCCCAGCATTTT.

This rearrangement joins TRBV12-3 or TRBV12-4 to TRBJ2-1; D is ambiguous. The CDR3 has 16 amino acids. V gave up 1 base and J gave up 2 bases, with 12 bases separating them. Written as DNA, the CDR3 is TGTGCCAGCAGTTTAGAGAAGGGTTTTACCTACAATGAGCAGTTCTTC. Its translation: CASSLEKGFTYNEQFF.